Below are 17 T cell receptor beta chains sequenced from a single sample in a study of PD-L1 blockade in urothelial cancer. Only in-frame clones appear in the TCRdb table, and some are missing; sequencing was by immunoSEQ multiplex PCR. This sample carries approximately 32,000 clones, about four fifths of them seen once, and the ten largest clones take approximately 3.6%. The material was PBMCs, obtained around atezolizumab (anti-PD-L1) treatment. The source is a man between 65 and 85 years old with urothelial cancer.

This sequence joins TRBV7-7 and TRBJ2-3; D may be TRBD1 (6 bases). Germline CDR1 reads SSHAT; CDR2 reads FNYEAQ (reference sequence). This CDR3 has 14 residues. Trimming stripped 1 base from V and 6 bases from J, with 11 bases between. CDR3 nucleotide sequence: TGTGCCAGCAGCTTAGGAGCTAGGGGGGATACGCAGTATTTT. Residues: CASSLGARGDTQYF.

The rearrangement links TRBV5-5 to TRBJ1-2; possible D gene TRBD1, 5 bases. The germline V gene encodes CDR1 SGHKS and CDR2 YYEKEE (reference sequence). Trimming left V 4 bases short and J 3 bases short, with 16 bases between. This CDR3 has 15 amino acids. The CDR3 bases are TGTGCCAGCAGCCCTGTCGCAGGGAAGGACTATGGCTACACCTTC. Translated: CASSPVAGKDYGYTF.

The J gene is TRBJ2-7, the V gene TRBV29-1; D possibly corresponds to TRBD1 (5 bases). The CDR3 spans 15 residues. Germline CDR1 is SQVTM and CDR2 is ANQGSEA. The V gene lost 5 bases and the J gene lost 4 bases, with 21 bases spanning the gap. The CDR3 nucleotides read TGCAGCGTTAAACAGGCGACAAGATTAAATTACGAGCAGTACTTC. It translates to CSVKQATRLNYEQYF.

The chain is built from TRBV4-2 and TRBJ2-1; TRBD2 agrees at 7 bases. Germline V CDR1 and CDR2: LGHNA, YNFKEQ. The CDR3 is made up of 17 amino acids. Trimming removed 5 bases from V and 2 bases from J; junction bases left unmatched: 12. CDR3 in amino acids: CASSSRIGRETYNEQFF. CDR3 DNA sequence: TGTGCCAGCAGCTCCCGCATAGGGCGGGAGACCTACAATGAGCAGTTCTTC.

This chain uses TRBV5-8 with TRBJ2-3; D not certain. The CDR3 runs 15 residues. Germline V gene data show CDR1 as SGHTS and CDR2 as YDEGEE. V was pared by 0 bases and J by 0 bases, with 8 bases between. Here the CDR3 DNA reads TGTGCCAGCAGCTTGGAGAGGTATAGCACAGATACGCAGTATTTT. Its protein is CASSLERYSTDTQYF.

This clone was seen a few times. The chain carries TRBV6-4 and TRBJ2-1; perhaps TRBD2 as D (5 bases). This CDR3 is 13 amino acids long. Per the germline V gene, CDR1 is MRHNA and CDR2 is SNTAGT. V gave up 4 bases and J gave up 8 bases, with 12 bases separating them. For the CDR3, the DNA is TGTGCCAGCAGTGTCGGGGAGATCGATGAGCAGTTCTTC. Translation gives CASSVGEIDEQFF.

The chain recombines TRBV7-2 with TRBJ1-2; 7 nucleotides align to TRBD1. V gave up 3 bases and J gave up 5 bases; unmatched junction bases: 9. In germline, CDR1 is SGHTA, CDR2 FQGNSA. The CDR3 spans 15 residues. DNA for the CDR3: TGTGCCAGCAGCTTCCGGGACAGCACTCCTTATGGCTACACCTTC. It yields the protein CASSFRDSTPYGYTF.

The chain has TRBV11-2 and TRBJ2-3; D perhaps matches TRBD2 (5 bases). Germline CDR1 and CDR2: SGHAT and FQNNGV. There are 12 residues in the CDR3. V gave up 8 bases and J gave up 6 bases, with 12 bases separating them. In DNA form, the CDR3 reads TGTGCCAGCTCTCAATCGGGGGATACGCAGTATTTT. It yields the protein CASSQSGDTQYF.

This clone was observed many times. V gene TRBV28 combines with J gene TRBJ1-1; D is undetermined. Germline CDR1 and CDR2: MDHEN and SYDVKM. The CDR3 extends over 14 amino acids. V lost 3 bases, J lost 0 bases, and 8 bases lay in between. Written as DNA, the CDR3 is TGTGCCAGCAGTTTGCACGGGATGAACACTGAAGCTTTCTTT. As protein: CASSLHGMNTEAFF.

The chain joins TRBV28 to TRBJ2-5, with 8 nucleotides matching TRBD1. The J call may be wrong; the DNA end is better matched by TRBJ2-7. Per the germline V gene, CDR1 is MDHEN and CDR2 is SYDVKM. CDR3 length: 12 residues. CDR3 protein: CASKDRAYEQYF. The DNA of the CDR3 is TGTGCCAGCAAGGACAGGGCCTACGAGCAGTACTTC.

CDR3 nucleotide sequence: TGTGCCAGCAGTCCTACAGGGGGCGATTTACCCGACACCTTC. This sequence encodes CASSPTGGDLPDTF. The rearrangement uses TRBV7-9 and TRBJ1-2; 9 bases agree with TRBD1. CDR3 size: 14 residues. Germline CDR1 is SEHNR and CDR2 is FQNEAQ (reference sequence). The V and J ends lost 6 bases and 12 bases, in that order; junction bases with no gene match: 14.

This chain uses TRBV28 with TRBJ1-4; D possibly corresponds to TRBD1 (5 bases). Trimming removed 5 bases at V and 2 bases at J, with 15 bases between. CDR1 and CDR2 (germline): MDHEN, SYDVKM. The CDR3 runs to 16 residues. CDR3 protein: CASSPGGGLTNEKLFF. The CDR3, as DNA: TGTGCCAGCAGTCCCGGCGGGGGTTTGACTAATGAAAAACTGTTTTTT. Combining the CDR3 with reference TRBV28 and TRBJ1-4 gives the whole variable domain DVKVTQSSRYLVKRTGEKVFLECVQDMDHENMFWYRQDPGLGLRLIYFSYDVKMKEKGDIPEGYSVSREKKERFSLILESASTNQTSMYLCASSPGGGLTNEKLFFGSGTQLSVL.

The CDR3 is CASRVENVLTF. The CDR3 DNA reads as TGTGCCAGCAGGGTAGAAAACGTCCTGACTTTC. This sequence joins TRBV28 and TRBJ2-6, with D uncertain. Germline-derived CDR1 and CDR2 are MDHEN and SYDVKM. The CDR3 is 11 residues long. Trimming removed 6 bases at V and 10 bases at J, with 7 bases between.

The V call is TRBV7-9, the J call TRBJ1-4; tentative D call: TRBD1 (6 bases). Trimming took 5 bases from V and 8 from J, leaving 12 bases between them. CDR3 length: 13 amino acids. Germline V gene lookup returns CDR1 SEHNR and CDR2 FQNEAQ (reference sequence). CDR3 protein: CASSPDRGEKLFF. In DNA form, the CDR3 reads TGTGCCAGCAGCCCGGACAGAGGGGAAAAACTGTTTTTT. The full variable domain, rest sourced from reference TRBV7-9 and TRBJ1-4, is DTGVSQNPRHKITKRGQNVTFRCDPISEHNRLYWYRQTLGQGPEFLTYFQNEAQLEKSRLLSDRFSAERPKGSFSTLEIQRTEQGDSAMYLCASSPDRGEKLFFGSGTQLSVL.

The chain employs TRBV27 and TRBJ2-7; D is uncertain. There are 14 residues in the CDR3. Deletions cut 6 bases from V and 3 bases from J, with 15 bases between. Germline CDR1 reads MNHEY; CDR2 reads SMNVEV (reference sequence). In nucleotides, the CDR3 is TGTGCCAGCAGGGGCCCAATATACAGCTACGAGCAGTACTTC. Protein sequence: CASRGPIYSYEQYF.

The chain joins TRBV27 to TRBJ2-7, with 9 nucleotides matching TRBD1. The germline V gene encodes CDR1 MNHEY and CDR2 SMNVEV (reference sequence). This CDR3 region has 15 residues. J lost 6 bases, V lost 4 bases, and 10 bases had no gene match. The DNA for the CDR3 is TGTGCCAGCAGTTCCCCCAGGGGGACAGGGTCCGAGCAGTACTTC. Translation: CASSSPRGTGSEQYF.

The V call is TRBV21-1, the J call TRBJ2-2; the table assigns TRBD2, which was not confirmed against the DNA. TRBV21-1 represents a pseudogene. This CDR3 contains 16 residues. For the CDR3, the DNA is TGTGCCAGCAGCAAAGCGGCGGGAGAGGACACCGGGGAGCTGTTTTTT. It specifies CASSKAAGEDTGELFF.